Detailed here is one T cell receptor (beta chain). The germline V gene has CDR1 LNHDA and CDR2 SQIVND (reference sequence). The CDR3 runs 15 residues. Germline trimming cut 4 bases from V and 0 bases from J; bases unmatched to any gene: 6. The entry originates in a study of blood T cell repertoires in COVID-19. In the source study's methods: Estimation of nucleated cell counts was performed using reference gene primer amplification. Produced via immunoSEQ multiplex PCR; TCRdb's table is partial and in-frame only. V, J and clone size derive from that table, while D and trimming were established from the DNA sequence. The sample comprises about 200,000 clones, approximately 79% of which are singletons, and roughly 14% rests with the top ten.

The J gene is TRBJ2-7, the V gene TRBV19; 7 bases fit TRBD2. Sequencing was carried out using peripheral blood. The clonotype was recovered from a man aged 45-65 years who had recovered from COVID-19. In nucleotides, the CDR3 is TGTGCCAGTAGTACCCCCGGGGGGACCTCCTACGAGCAGTACTTC. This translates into CASSTPGGTSYEQYF.